What follows is one T cell receptor (beta chain) and its context. Its cognate antigen is unknown. These data are taken from a study of cytomegalovirus exposure and HLA in healthy donors. Study details: Among about 200 million T cells, an earlier analysis found 117 million unique TCR beta sequences.

Notes on the study in general: TCR beta chains numbering 164 were designated cytomegalovirus-associated.

Germline V gene lookup returns CDR1 SGHTA and CDR2 FQGTGA. The V end was cut by 0 bases, the J end by 1 base, with 15 bases between. This CDR3 is built from 17 residues. The PCR contained 60 Vbeta and 13 Jbeta primers. This table comes from immunoSEQ multiplex PCR, and its TCRdb copy is limited to in-frame clones, with some not included. The sample has roughly 130,000 clones; 70% to 85% are singletons. The sequencing input was PBMCs. The clonotype originates from a boy aged 2-15 years in good health and CMV-seronegative. The chain links TRBV7-3 to TRBJ2-5, with a possible D match to TRBD1 (5 bases). CDR3 coding DNA: TGTGCCAGCAGCTTAACTGGGGCTAGGAGCCTCCAAGAGACCCAGTACTTC. Its translation is CASSLTGARSLQETQYF.